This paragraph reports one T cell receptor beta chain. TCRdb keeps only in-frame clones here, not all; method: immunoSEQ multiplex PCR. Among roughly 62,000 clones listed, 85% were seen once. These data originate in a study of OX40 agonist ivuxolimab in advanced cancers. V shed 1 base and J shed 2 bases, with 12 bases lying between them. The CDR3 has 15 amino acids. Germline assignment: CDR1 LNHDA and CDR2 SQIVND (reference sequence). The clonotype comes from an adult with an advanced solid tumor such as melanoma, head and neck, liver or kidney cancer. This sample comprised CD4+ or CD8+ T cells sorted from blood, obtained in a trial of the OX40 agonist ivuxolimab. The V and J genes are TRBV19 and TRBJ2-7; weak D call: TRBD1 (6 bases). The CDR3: CASSIGGRGAYEQYF. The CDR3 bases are TGTGCCAGTAGTATAGGGGGCAGGGGAGCCTACGAGCAGTACTTC.